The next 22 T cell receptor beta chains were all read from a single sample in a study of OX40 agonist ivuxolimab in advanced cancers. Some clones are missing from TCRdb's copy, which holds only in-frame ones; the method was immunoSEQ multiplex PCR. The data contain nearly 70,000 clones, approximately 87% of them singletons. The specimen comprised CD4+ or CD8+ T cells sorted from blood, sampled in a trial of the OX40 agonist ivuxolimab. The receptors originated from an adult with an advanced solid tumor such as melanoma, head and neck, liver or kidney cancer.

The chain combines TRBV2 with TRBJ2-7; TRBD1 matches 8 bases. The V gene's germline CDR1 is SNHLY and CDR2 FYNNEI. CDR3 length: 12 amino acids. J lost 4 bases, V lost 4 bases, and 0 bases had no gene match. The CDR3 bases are TGTGCCAGCAGTGGACAGGGGTACGAGCAGTACTTC. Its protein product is CASSGQGYEQYF.

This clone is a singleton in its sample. CDR3 amino acids: CARRGIEGSNQPQHF. In nucleotides, the CDR3 is TGTGCCAGAAGGGGAATAGAGGGGAGCAATCAGCCCCAGCATTTT. V usage is TRBV5-3 and J usage is TRBJ1-5, with D maybe TRBD1 (5 bases). TRBV5-3 is an open reading frame, and its role is uncertain. Trimming stripped 5 bases from V and 1 base from J, with 13 bases between. The CDR3 length is 15 residues.

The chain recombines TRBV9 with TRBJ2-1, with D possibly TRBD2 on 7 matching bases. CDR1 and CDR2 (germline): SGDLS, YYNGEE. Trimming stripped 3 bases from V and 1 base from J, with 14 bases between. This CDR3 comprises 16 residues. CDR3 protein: CASSADGGPSYNEQFF. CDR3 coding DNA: TGTGCCAGCAGCGCAGACGGGGGGCCTTCCTACAATGAGCAGTTCTTC.

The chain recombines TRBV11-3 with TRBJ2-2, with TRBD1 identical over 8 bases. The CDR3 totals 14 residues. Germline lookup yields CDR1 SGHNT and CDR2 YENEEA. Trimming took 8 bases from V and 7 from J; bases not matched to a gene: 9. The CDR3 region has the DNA TGTGCCAGCGGCGCCAGGGGGCTTAGCGGGGAGCTGTTTTTT. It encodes CASGARGLSGELFF.

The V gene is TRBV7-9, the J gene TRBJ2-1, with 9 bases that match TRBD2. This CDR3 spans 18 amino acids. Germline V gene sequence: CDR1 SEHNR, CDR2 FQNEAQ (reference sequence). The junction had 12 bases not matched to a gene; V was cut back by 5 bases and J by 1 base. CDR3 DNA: TGTGCCAGCAGCGGGTCTAGCGGGATCATTTTTTCCTACAATGAGCAGTTCTTC. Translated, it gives CASSGSSGIIFSYNEQFF.

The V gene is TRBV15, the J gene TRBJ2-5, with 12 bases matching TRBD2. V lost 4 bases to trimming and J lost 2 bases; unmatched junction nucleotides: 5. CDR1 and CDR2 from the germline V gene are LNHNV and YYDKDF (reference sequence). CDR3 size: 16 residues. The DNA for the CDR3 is TGTGCCACCAGCACACGACTAGCGGGAGATCAAGAGACCCAGTACTTC. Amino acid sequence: CATSTRLAGDQETQYF.

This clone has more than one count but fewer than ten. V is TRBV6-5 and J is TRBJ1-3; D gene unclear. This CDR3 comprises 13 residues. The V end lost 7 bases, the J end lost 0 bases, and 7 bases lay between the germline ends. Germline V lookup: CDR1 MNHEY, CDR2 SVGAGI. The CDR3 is CASTWDSGNTIYF. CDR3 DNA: TGTGCCAGCACGTGGGACTCTGGAAACACCATATATTTT.

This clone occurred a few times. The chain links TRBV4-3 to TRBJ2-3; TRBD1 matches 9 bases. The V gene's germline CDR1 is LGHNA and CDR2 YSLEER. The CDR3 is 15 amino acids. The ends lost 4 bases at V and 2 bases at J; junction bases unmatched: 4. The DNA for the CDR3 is TGCGCCAGCAGCCCCGGGACAGGGTACACAGATACGCAGTATTTT. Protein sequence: CASSPGTGYTDTQYF.

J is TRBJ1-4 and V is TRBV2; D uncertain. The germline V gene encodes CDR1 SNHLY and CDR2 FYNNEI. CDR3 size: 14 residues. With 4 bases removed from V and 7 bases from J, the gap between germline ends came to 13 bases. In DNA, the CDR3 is TGTGCCAGCAGTGCAGCCCGGCGGAGTGAAAAACTGTTTTTT. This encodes CASSAARRSEKLFF. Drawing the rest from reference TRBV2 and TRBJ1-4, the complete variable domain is EPEVTQTPSHQVTQMGQEVILRCVPISNHLYFYWYRQILGQKVEFLVSFYNNEISEKSEIFDDQFSVERPDGSNFTLKIRSTKLEDSAMYFCASSAARRSEKLFFGSGTQLSVL.

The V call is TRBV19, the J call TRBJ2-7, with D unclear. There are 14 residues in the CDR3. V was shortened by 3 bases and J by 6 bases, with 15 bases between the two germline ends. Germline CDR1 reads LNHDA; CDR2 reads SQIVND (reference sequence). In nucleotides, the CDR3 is TGTGCCAGTAGTATCACGGGTTCCGTGGGCGAGCAGTACTTC. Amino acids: CASSITGSVGEQYF.

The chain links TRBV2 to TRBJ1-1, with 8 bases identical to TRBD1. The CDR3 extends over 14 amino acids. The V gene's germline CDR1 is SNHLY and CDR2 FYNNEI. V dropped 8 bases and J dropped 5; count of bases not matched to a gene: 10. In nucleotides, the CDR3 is TGTGCCAGCTTTTCCCAGGGGGCAGGGACTGAAGCTTTCTTT. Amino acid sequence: CASFSQGAGTEAFF.

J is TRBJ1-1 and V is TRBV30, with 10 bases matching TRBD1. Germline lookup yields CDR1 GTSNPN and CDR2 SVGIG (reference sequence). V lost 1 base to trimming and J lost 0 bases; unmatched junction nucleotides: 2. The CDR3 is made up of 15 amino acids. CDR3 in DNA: TGTGCCTGGAGTGGACAGGGGGCCATGAACACTGAAGCTTTCTTT. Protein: CAWSGQGAMNTEAFF.

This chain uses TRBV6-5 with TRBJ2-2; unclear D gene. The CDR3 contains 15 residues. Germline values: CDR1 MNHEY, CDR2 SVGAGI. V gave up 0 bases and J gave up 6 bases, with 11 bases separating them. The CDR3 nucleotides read TGTGCCAGCAGTTACTCGGCTGGGAAGCCCGGGGAGCTGTTTTTT. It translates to CASSYSAGKPGELFF.

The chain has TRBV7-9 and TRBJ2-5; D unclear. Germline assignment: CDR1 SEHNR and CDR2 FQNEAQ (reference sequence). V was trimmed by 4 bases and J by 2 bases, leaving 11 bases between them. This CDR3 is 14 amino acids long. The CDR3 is CASSSDQRQETQYF. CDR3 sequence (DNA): TGTGCCAGCAGCTCGGACCAGAGGCAAGAGACCCAGTACTTC.

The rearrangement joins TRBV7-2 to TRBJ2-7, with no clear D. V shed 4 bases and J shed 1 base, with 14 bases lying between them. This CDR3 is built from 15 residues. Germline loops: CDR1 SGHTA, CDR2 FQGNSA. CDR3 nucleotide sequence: TGTGCCAGCAGCTATTATCCCCCCGGGTCCTACGAGCAGTACTTC. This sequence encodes CASSYYPPGSYEQYF.

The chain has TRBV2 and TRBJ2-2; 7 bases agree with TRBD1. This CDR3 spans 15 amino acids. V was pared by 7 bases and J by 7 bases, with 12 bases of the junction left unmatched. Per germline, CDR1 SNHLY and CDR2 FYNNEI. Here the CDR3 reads CASTRQGVVIGELFF. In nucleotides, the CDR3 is TGTGCCAGCACCCGACAGGGTGTCGTCATCGGGGAGCTGTTTTTT.

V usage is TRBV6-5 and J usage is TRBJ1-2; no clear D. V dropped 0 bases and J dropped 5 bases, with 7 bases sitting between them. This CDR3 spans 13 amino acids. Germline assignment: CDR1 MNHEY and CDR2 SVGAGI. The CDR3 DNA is TGTGCCAGCAGTTACTCGAAGGAGTATGGCTACACCTTC. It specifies CASSYSKEYGYTF.

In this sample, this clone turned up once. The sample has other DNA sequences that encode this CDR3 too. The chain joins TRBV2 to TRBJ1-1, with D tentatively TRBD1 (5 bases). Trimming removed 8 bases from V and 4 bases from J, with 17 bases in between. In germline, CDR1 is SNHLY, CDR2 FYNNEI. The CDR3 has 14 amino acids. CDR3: CASCNRRGGTEAFF. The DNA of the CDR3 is TGTGCCAGCTGCAATAGACGGGGGGGCACTGAAGCTTTCTTT.

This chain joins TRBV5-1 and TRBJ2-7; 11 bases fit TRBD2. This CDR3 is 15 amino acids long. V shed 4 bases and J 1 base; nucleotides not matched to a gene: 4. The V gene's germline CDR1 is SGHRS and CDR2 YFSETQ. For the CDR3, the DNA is TGCGCCAGCAGCGCGGCTAGCGGGAGGTCCTACGAGCAGTACTTC. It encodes CASSAASGRSYEQYF.

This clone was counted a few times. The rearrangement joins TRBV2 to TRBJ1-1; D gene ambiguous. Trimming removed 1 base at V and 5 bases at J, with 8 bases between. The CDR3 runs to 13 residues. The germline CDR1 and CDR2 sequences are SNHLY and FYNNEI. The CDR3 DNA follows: TGTGCCAGCAGTGAAGAAACCTTGACTGAAGCTTTCTTT. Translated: CASSEETLTEAFF.

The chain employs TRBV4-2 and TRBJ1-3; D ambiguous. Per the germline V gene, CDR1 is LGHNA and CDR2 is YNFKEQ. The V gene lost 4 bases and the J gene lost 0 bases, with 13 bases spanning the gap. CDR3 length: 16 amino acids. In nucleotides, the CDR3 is TGTGCCAGCAGCCCCTACGGCGCGGTCTCTGGAAACACCATATATTTT. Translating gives CASSPYGAVSGNTIYF.

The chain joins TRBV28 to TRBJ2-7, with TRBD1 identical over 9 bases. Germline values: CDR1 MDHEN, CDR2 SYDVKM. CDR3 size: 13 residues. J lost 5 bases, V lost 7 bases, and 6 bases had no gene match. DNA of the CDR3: TGTGCCAGCACCTTACGGACAGGGGACGAGCAGTACTTC. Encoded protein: CASTLRTGDEQYF.